Shown below are 31 T cell receptor beta chains from a single sample sequenced in a study of shared clonotypes between healthy human individuals. Produced via immunoSEQ multiplex PCR; TCRdb's table is partial and in-frame only. The sample records 2 million to 3 million clones, 80% to 95% being singletons. The sample comprised naive CD4+ T cells from PBMCs. Noted subset: CD45RA+ positively selected. The receptors originated from a man in his late teens or twenties in good health. Some clones in this sample may be carry-over from other donors' samples.

The chain joins TRBV21-1 to TRBJ2-5. TRBV21-1 is shown as a pseudogene. The CDR3 has 12 amino acids. CDR3 residues: CASSKDPPPPNF. CDR3 coding DNA: TGTGCCAGCAGCAAAGATCCACCACCCCCCAACTTC.

This sequence joins TRBV10-3 and TRBJ1-4; 12 positions match TRBD1. The trim removed 6 bases at V and 4 bases at J, leaving 12 bases unmatched. The CDR3 contains 18 residues. The germline V gene encodes CDR1 ENHRY and CDR2 SYGVKD. The DNA for the CDR3 is TGTGCCATCAGCTCCGGGACAGGGGGCGCAGGGGGTAATGAAAAACTGTTTTTT. Protein: CAISSGTGGAGGNEKLFF.

The chain is built from TRBV19 and TRBJ1-1; D perhaps matches TRBD1 (5 bases). CDR3 length: 16 amino acids. Trimming cost V 4 bases and J 0 bases, with 15 bases left between them. Looked up from germline, CDR1 is LNHDA and CDR2 is SQIVND (reference sequence). The CDR3 spells CASSNSRVLLNTEAFF. CDR3 coding DNA: TGTGCCAGTAGTAATAGCAGGGTGTTGTTGAACACTGAAGCTTTCTTT.

The chain employs TRBV28 and TRBJ1-1; 8 positions match TRBD1. Germline loops: CDR1 MDHEN, CDR2 SYDVKM. The junction had 7 bases not matched to a gene; V was cut back by 3 bases and J by 7 bases. The CDR3 runs 14 residues. The CDR3 here is CASSFSDRGGEAFF. The CDR3 nucleotides read TGTGCCAGCAGTTTTTCCGACAGGGGCGGTGAAGCTTTCTTT.

The rearrangement links TRBV19 to TRBJ2-7; 8 bases are shared with TRBD2. The V segment lost 4 bases and the J segment 6 bases; nucleotides outside the gene matches: 14. The CDR3 contains 16 residues. The V gene's germline CDR1 is LNHDA and CDR2 SQIVND (reference sequence). The CDR3 DNA reads TGTGCCAGTAGTACCAGCGGGAGCCCCCTTCTTCCCGAGCAGTACTTC. It codes for CASSTSGSPLLPEQYF.

The chain carries TRBV2 and TRBJ2-7; D is undetermined. The CDR3 runs to 14 residues. V was shortened by 2 bases and J by 1 base, with 9 bases between the two germline ends. Germline CDR1 is SNHLY and CDR2 is FYNNEI. The CDR3 DNA reads as TGTGCCAGCAGTGAACTGACTCAATCCTACGAGCAGTACTTC. This codes for CASSELTQSYEQYF. The variable domain in full, with the rest retrieved from reference TRBV2 and TRBJ2-7, is EPEVTQTPSHQVTQMGQEVILRCVPISNHLYFYWYRQILGQKVEFLVSFYNNEISEKSEIFDDQFSVERPDGSNFTLKIRSTKLEDSAMYFCASSELTQSYEQYFGPGTRLTVT.

The V gene is TRBV5-1, the J gene TRBJ2-7; D is ambiguous. Germline CDR1 is SGHRS and CDR2 is YFSETQ. With 0 bases removed from V and 3 bases from J, the gap between germline ends came to 16 bases. This CDR3 is 16 amino acids long. CDR3 protein: CASSLGPSLLGYEQYF. Written as DNA, the CDR3 is TGCGCCAGCAGCTTGGGGCCTTCCCTGCTAGGCTACGAGCAGTACTTC.

The rearrangement links TRBV10-3 to TRBJ2-3; no reliable D call. This CDR3 has 13 residues. Per the germline V gene, CDR1 is ENHRY and CDR2 is SYGVKD. V lost 2 bases, J lost 4 bases, and 7 bases lay in between. The CDR3 loop is CAISETTSDTQYF. The CDR3 DNA sequence: TGTGCCATCAGTGAGACGACGTCAGATACGCAGTATTTT.

The chain employs TRBV28 and TRBJ2-6; 7 nucleotides line up with TRBD1. The germline CDR1 and CDR2 sequences are MDHEN and SYDVKM. This CDR3 has 18 amino acids. With 5 bases clipped from V and 0 bases from J, the junction kept 10 bases outside the gene matches. The chain's CDR3 is CASSPRDSRVSGANVLTF. For the CDR3, the DNA is TGTGCCAGCAGTCCAAGGGACAGCAGGGTCTCTGGGGCCAACGTCCTGACTTTC.

The chain links TRBV5-1 to TRBJ2-7; D not certain. Deletions cut 3 bases from V and 0 bases from J, with 10 bases between. This CDR3 has 14 residues. Germline-derived CDR1 and CDR2 are SGHRS and YFSETQ. The CDR3 DNA reads TGCGCCAGCAGCTACGACCTGAGCTCCTACGAGCAGTACTTC. This gives the protein CASSYDLSSYEQYF.

This sequence joins TRBV5-1 and TRBJ1-2; D remains unclear. With 1 base removed from V and 2 bases from J, the gap between germline ends came to 9 bases. The CDR3 sequence is 14 residues long. Germline CDR1 and CDR2: SGHRS and YFSETQ. The CDR3 bases are TGCGCCAGCAGCTTGCAAGTTTCCAACTATGGCTACACCTTC. Translated, it gives CASSLQVSNYGYTF.

This clone was counted a single time. The genes are TRBV4-1 and TRBJ2-1; TRBD1 or TRBD2 may be the D gene (5 bases each). The CDR3 runs 15 residues. Trimming removed 1 base from V and 8 bases from J, with 15 bases in between. CDR1 MGHRA and CDR2 YSYEKL come from the germline V gene. DNA for the CDR3: TGCGCCAGCAGCCAAGCGCTGTGGGGGTTCCATGAGCAGTTCTTC. Translating it yields CASSQALWGFHEQFF.

This sequence joins TRBV5-1 and TRBJ2-2, with 9 bases identical to TRBD2. Trimming at V came to 3 bases and at J to 5 bases, leaving 8 bases not matched to a gene. The CDR3 sequence is 16 residues long. Germline loops: CDR1 SGHRS, CDR2 YFSETQ. CDR3 sequence (DNA): TGCGCCAGCAGCTCCCCCGGCGGGGGGGGGACCGGGGAGCTGTTTTTT. As protein: CASSSPGGGGTGELFF.

This chain uses TRBV21-1 with TRBJ2-7; TRBD1, the D gene given by the table, was not confirmed from the DNA. TRBV21-1 is noted as a pseudogene. The CDR3 runs 13 residues. CDR3 in amino acids: CASSNPCRGEQYF. The CDR3 nucleotides read TGTGCCAGCAGCAACCCCTGCAGGGGCGAGCAGTACTTC.

The chain is built from TRBV28 and TRBJ2-3; D perhaps matches TRBD1 (6 bases). Trimming pared 6 bases from V and 2 bases from J, leaving 12 bases between. The CDR3 totals 14 residues. Germline V lookup: CDR1 MDHEN, CDR2 SYDVKM. The CDR3 coding sequence is TGTGCCAGCAGCGCAGGGGCGCCCACAGATACGCAGTATTTT. This codes for CASSAGAPTDTQYF.

As for this clone: In the same sample, other DNA sequences code for this CDR3. V gene TRBV18 combines with J gene TRBJ2-5; D not resolved. From germline, CDR1 is KGHSH and CDR2 LQKENI. The CDR3 has 11 residues. The ends were cut back, 2 bases at V and 4 bases at J, with 2 bases in the middle. CDR3 coding DNA: TGTGCCAGCTCACCAGGAGAGACCCAGTACTTC. Protein: CASSPGETQYF.

This chain links TRBV5-1 with TRBJ2-5, with D possibly TRBD2 on 5 matching bases. Germline V gives CDR1 SGHRS, CDR2 YFSETQ. The CDR3 contains 14 residues. The V end lost 4 bases, the J end lost 4 bases, and 14 bases lay between the germline ends. Written as DNA, the CDR3 is TGCGCCAGCAGCCCTGGAGGCCCCCCAGAGACCCAGTACTTC. Translated, it gives CASSPGGPPETQYF.

With respect to this clone: Other DNA sequences of this sample code for an identical CDR3. V is TRBV7-2 and J is TRBJ1-5; D is ambiguous. V shed 1 base and J shed 1 base, with 5 bases lying between them. The germline V gene has CDR1 SGHTA and CDR2 FQGNSA. CDR3 size: 14 residues. The CDR3, as DNA: TGTGCCAGCAGCTTAGTTTTCAGCAATCAGCCCCAGCATTTT. Its protein product is CASSLVFSNQPQHF. Filled out from reference TRBV7-2 and TRBJ1-5, the complete variable domain reads GAGVSQSPSNKVTEKGKDVELRCDPISGHTALYWYRQSLGQGLEFLIYFQGNSAPDKSGLPSDRFSAERTGGSVSTLTIQRTQQEDSAVYLCASSLVFSNQPQHFGDGTRLSIL.

The V call is TRBV16, the J call TRBJ1-1; D not resolved. CDR3 length equals 14 residues. Germline V gene sequence: CDR1 KGHSY, CDR2 FQNENV. The V and J ends lost 3 bases and 6 bases respectively, with 14 bases between them. CDR3 protein: CASSHYTIVAEAFF. The CDR3 region has the DNA TGTGCCAGCAGCCATTACACCATCGTCGCTGAAGCTTTCTTT.

This chain uses TRBV9 with TRBJ1-4, with D possibly being TRBD1 (5 bases). V lost 3 bases and J 0 bases, leaving 9 bases between the germline ends. The CDR3 length is 15 residues. From germline, CDR1 is SGDLS and CDR2 YYNGEE. This CDR3 reads CASSGQGATNEKLFF. DNA for the CDR3: TGTGCCAGCAGCGGGCAGGGTGCAACTAATGAAAAACTGTTTTTT.

This clone was picked up a small number of times. V gene TRBV30 combines with J gene TRBJ1-1; no reliable D call. Between the trimmed V and J ends, which lost 5 bases and 6 bases, there was a span of 10 bases. CDR3 size: 11 residues. CDR1 is GTSNPN and CDR2 is SVGIG in the germline V gene (reference sequence). In DNA form, the CDR3 reads TGTGCCTGGGGAGCTGGGGCTGAAGCTTTCTTT. As protein: CAWGAGAEAFF.

The rearrangement links TRBV7-9 to TRBJ1-1, with D unclear. The CDR3 is made up of 13 amino acids. V lost 4 bases to trimming and J lost 2 bases, with 8 bases between them. Germline CDR1 SEHNR, CDR2 FQNEAQ (reference sequence). For the CDR3, the DNA is TGTGCCAGCAGCTCCATAGAAAACACTGAAGCTTTCTTT. Translation gives CASSSIENTEAFF.

This chain connects TRBV5-6 to TRBJ1-2; a weak D match, TRBD1 (5 bases). Germline CDR1 SGHDT, CDR2 YYEEEE. Trimming removed 5 bases from V and 7 bases from J, with 15 bases in between. The CDR3 has 13 amino acids. The CDR3 region has the DNA TGTGCCAGCAGACCGACAGTCATTAGTGGCTACACCTTC. Protein product: CASRPTVISGYTF.

This clone has only one observation. This chain joins TRBV7-9 and TRBJ2-5; possible D gene TRBD2, 5 bases. Looked up from germline, CDR1 is SEHNR and CDR2 is FQNEAQ (reference sequence). Deletions cut 3 bases from V and 1 base from J, with 12 bases between. The CDR3 totals 15 residues. CDR3 DNA: TGTGCCAGCAGCTTTCGTTCCAGCGGCCAAGAGACCCAGTACTTC. Protein sequence: CASSFRSSGQETQYF.

The rearrangement joins TRBV21-1 to TRBJ1-2; the D segment call TRBD1 is taken from the table without a DNA check. TRBV21-1 is flagged as a pseudogene. This CDR3 comprises 13 residues. The CDR3 reads CASSNIRTGGLCF. The CDR3 DNA is TGTGCCAGCAGCAATATCAGGACAGGGGGCCTCTGCTTC.

J is TRBJ2-1 and V is TRBV25-1; D possibly corresponds to TRBD2 (6 bases). V gave up 4 bases and J gave up 4 bases, with 17 bases separating them. Germline V gene lookup returns CDR1 MGHDK and CDR2 SYGVNS. This CDR3 spans 16 amino acids. CDR3 in amino acids: CASSASSAKGYNEQFF. In DNA form, the CDR3 reads TGTGCCAGCAGTGCCTCTAGCGCCAAGGGGTACAATGAGCAGTTCTTC.

The chain links TRBV6-5 to TRBJ1-1, with TRBD1 matching over 8 bases. The junction had 8 bases not matched to a gene; V was cut back by 6 bases and J by 5 bases. CDR1 MNHEY and CDR2 SVGAGI come from the germline V gene. The length of the CDR3 is 14 residues. This chain's CDR3 is CASRNTGGKTEAFF. The DNA of the CDR3 is TGTGCCAGCAGGAATACAGGGGGGAAAACTGAAGCTTTCTTT.

The chain couples TRBV2 to TRBJ2-3; D not certain. Germline V gives CDR1 SNHLY, CDR2 FYNNEI. This CDR3 has 17 amino acids. Deletions cut 6 bases from V and 0 bases from J, with 19 bases between. The CDR3 DNA reads as TGTGCCAGCAGCCATTACCGTAGCTCAACTAGCACAGATACGCAGTATTTT. It specifies CASSHYRSSTSTDTQYF. The entire variable domain, with the rest obtained from reference TRBV2 and TRBJ2-3, is as follows: EPEVTQTPSHQVTQMGQEVILRCVPISNHLYFYWYRQILGQKVEFLVSFYNNEISEKSEIFDDQFSVERPDGSNFTLKIRSTKLEDSAMYFCASSHYRSSTSTDTQYFGPGTRLTVL.

The chain has TRBV6-1 and TRBJ2-5, with D maybe TRBD2 (6 bases). This CDR3 has 15 amino acids. Looked up from germline, CDR1 is MNHNS and CDR2 is SASEGT. V gave up 3 bases and J gave up 4 bases, with 15 bases separating them. The CDR3 sequence: CASSELGGVSETQYF. The CDR3 DNA is TGTGCCAGCAGTGAGCTAGGAGGGGTTTCAGAGACCCAGTACTTC.

The chain carries TRBV10-3 and TRBJ2-3; no clear D gene. The V end was cut by 11 bases, the J end by 0 bases, with 12 bases between. Germline V gives CDR1 ENHRY, CDR2 SYGVKD. The CDR3 runs 13 residues. The CDR3 loop reads CAVSLGSTDTQYF. The CDR3 coding sequence is TGTGCCGTATCTCTAGGCAGCACAGATACGCAGTATTTT.

This clone was recorded only once. The sample holds other DNA sequences that translate to the same CDR3. The chain uses TRBV5-1 and TRBJ2-5; no firm D call. Germline CDR1 reads SGHRS; CDR2 reads YFSETQ. CDR3 length: 14 amino acids. Trimming left V 0 bases short and J 1 base short, with 7 bases between. The CDR3 nucleotides are TGCGCCAGCAGCTTGGGCCCGGCCCAAGAGACCCAGTACTTC. The encoded protein is CASSLGPAQETQYF.